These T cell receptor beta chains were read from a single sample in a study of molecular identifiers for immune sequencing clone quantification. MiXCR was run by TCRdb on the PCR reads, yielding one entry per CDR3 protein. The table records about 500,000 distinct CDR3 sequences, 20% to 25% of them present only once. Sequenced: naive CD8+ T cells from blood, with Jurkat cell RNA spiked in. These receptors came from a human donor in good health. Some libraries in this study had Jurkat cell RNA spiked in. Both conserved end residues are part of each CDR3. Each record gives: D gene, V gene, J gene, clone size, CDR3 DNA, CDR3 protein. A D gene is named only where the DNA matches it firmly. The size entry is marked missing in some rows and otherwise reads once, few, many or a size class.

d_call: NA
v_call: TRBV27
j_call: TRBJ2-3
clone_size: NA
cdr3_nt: TGTGCCAGCAGTTCTGGAGGGAACACAGATACGCAGTATTTT
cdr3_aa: CASSSGGNTDTQYF

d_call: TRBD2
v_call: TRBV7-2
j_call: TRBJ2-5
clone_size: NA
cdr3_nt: TGTGCCAGCAGCTTAGCGCCTAGCGGGGGATTTGGGAGGGAGACCCAGTACTTC
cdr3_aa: CASSLAPSGGFGRETQYF

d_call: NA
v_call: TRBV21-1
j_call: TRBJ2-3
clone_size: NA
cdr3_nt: TGTGCCAGCAGCAAAGCTAATAGGCCTAGCACAGTTACGCAGTATTTT
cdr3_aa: CASSKANRPSTVTQYF

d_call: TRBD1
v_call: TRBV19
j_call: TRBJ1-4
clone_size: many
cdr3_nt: TGTGCCAGCACCGGGACAGTAAATGAAAAACTGTTTTTT
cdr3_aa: CASTGTVNEKLFF

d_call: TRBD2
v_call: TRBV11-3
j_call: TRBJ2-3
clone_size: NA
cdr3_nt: TGTGCCAGCAGCCACGGACTAGCGCTAATCACAGGTACGCAGTATTTT
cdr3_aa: CASSHGLALITGTQYF

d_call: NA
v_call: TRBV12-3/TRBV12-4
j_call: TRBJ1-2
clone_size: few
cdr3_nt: TGTGCCAGCAGTTTGTACAGACAGTCTAACTATGGCTACACCTTC
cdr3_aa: CASSLYRQSNYGYTF

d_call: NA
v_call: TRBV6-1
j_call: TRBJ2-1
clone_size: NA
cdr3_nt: TGTGCCAGCAGTGACAACAGATTCAGCTCCTACAATGAGCAGTTCTTC
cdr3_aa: CASSDNRFSSYNEQFF

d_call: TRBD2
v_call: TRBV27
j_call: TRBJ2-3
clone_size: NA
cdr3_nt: TGTGCCAGCAGTTCTGGACTAGCGGGAGGGGGAGGTACGCAGTATTTT
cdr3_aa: CASSSGLAGGGGTQYF

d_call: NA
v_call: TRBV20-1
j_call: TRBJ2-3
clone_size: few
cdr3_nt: TGCAGTGCCCAGGATCAGGTGGCGCATTTCACAGATACGCGGTATTTT
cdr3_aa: CSAQDQVAHFTDTRYF

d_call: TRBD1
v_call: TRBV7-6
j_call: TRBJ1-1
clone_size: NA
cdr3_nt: TGTGCCAGCAGCCACGGCAGGGGGCCCACTGAAGCTTTCTTT
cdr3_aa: CASSHGRGPTEAFF

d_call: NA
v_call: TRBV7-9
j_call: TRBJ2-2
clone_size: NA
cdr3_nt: TGTGCCAGCAGCTTAGCGGGAGTAGCGAGACTTGGGACCGGGGAGCTGTTTTTT
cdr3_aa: CASSLAGVARLGTGELFF

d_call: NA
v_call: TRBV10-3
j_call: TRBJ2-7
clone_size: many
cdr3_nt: TGTGCCATCAGTGACCCGGGAAGCTCCTACGAGCAGTACTTC
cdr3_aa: CAISDPGSSYEQYF

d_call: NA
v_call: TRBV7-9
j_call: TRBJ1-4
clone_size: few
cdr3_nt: TGTGCCAGCAGCTTATCGGACGCAACTAATGAAAAACTGTTTTTT
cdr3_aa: CASSLSDATNEKLFF

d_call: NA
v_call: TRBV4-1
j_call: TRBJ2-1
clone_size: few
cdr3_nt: TGCGCCAGCAGCCAAGTATGGGGCGGAGGAAATGAGCAGTTCTTC
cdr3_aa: CASSQVWGGGNEQFF

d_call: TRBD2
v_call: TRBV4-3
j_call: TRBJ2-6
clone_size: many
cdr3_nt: TGCGCCAGCAGCCAAGTACTAGCGGGGGCTGGGGCCAACGTCCTGACTTTC
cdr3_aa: CASSQVLAGAGANVLTF

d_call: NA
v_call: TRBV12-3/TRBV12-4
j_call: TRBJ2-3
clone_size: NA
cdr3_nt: TGTGCCAGCAGTTGGGGGTGGGTTAGCGAAGGGACAGATACGCAGTATTTT
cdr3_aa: CASSWGWVSEGTDTQYF

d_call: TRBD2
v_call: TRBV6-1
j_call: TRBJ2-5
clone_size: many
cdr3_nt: TGTGCCAGCAGTGTGGACCGATGGACTAGCCGACCGGGAGAGACCCAGTACTTC
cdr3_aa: CASSVDRWTSRPGETQYF

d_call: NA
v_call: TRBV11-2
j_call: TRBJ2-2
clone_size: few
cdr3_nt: TGTGCCAGCAGCCCGAATCCTGGACGGTCCAACACCGGGGAGCTGTTTTTT
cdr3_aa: CASSPNPGRSNTGELFF

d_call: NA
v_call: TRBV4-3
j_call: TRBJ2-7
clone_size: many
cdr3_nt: TGCGCCAGCAGCCAAGATATGAGTGGCTACGAGCAGTACTTC
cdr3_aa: CASSQDMSGYEQYF

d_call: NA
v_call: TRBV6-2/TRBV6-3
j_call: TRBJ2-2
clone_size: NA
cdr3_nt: TGTGCCAGCACCCATGGACAGCCCTTCGCGAACACCGGGGAGCTGTTTTTT
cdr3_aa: CASTHGQPFANTGELFF

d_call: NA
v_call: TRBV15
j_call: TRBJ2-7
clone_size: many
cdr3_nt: TGTGCCACCAGCAGAGAGGGGACATCCTACGAGCAGTACTTC
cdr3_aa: CATSREGTSYEQYF

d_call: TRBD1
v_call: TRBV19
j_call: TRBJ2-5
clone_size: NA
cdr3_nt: TGTGCCAGTAGTCCGTGGGACAGGCCAGAGACCCAGTACTTC
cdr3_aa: CASSPWDRPETQYF

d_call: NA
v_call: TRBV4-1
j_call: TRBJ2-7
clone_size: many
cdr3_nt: TGCGCCAGCAGCCAAGTTAAGGACCGCGAGGAGCAGTACTTC
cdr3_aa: CASSQVKDREEQYF

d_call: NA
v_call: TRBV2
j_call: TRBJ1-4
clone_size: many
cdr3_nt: TGTGCCAGCAGTGAGGGCAGGGGAGATAACGTTGAAAAACTGTTTTTT
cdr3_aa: CASSEGRGDNVEKLFF

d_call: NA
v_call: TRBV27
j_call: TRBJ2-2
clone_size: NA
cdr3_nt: TGTACCAGCAGTTTTACGGGGGCAGGGGGGGAGCTGTTTTTT
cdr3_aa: CTSSFTGAGGELFF

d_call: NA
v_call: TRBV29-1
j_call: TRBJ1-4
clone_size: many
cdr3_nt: TGCAGCGTCCGGGACAACTATAATGAAAAACTGTTTTTT
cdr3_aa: CSVRDNYNEKLFF